This TCR beta chain was recovered during a study of OX40 agonist ivuxolimab in advanced cancers. About the study: Males comprised about 78% of the group, whose mean age was approximately 60 years (range roughly 20 to 85). Regarding the study as a whole: More expanded clones were seen, on average, in CD8+ T cells than in CD4+. At 0.1 to 3.0 mg/kg and by week 6, CD4+ and CD8+ T cells in the blood had expanded clonally. Expansion of clones was among the lowest in partial responders at 0.1-3.0 mg/kg.

Notes on this clone: Its antigen is as yet unknown.

The V and J ends lost 1 base and 6 bases respectively, with 4 bases between them. CDR1 is SEHNR, CDR2 FQNEAQ, per germline (reference sequence). This CDR3 is built from 12 residues. TCRdb's copy holds only in-frame clones and misses some; the assay was immunoSEQ multiplex PCR. The sample consists of about 110,000 clones, more than 85% of them appearing once. This material consisted of CD4+ or CD8+ T cells sorted from blood, taken in a trial of the OX40 agonist ivuxolimab. The chain uses TRBV7-9 and TRBJ2-1; D remains ambiguous. This TCR derives from an adult with an advanced solid tumor such as melanoma, head and neck, liver or kidney cancer. The CDR3 DNA reads TGTGCCAGCAGCTTAGTGTCCAATGAGCAGTTCTTC. Translation: CASSLVSNEQFF. The full variable domain, rest sourced from reference TRBV7-9 and TRBJ2-1, is DTGVSQNPRHKITKRGQNVTFRCDPISEHNRLYWYRQTLGQGPEFLTYFQNEAQLEKSRLLSDRFSAERPKGSFSTLEIQRTEQGDSAMYLCASSLVSNEQFFGPGTRLTVL.